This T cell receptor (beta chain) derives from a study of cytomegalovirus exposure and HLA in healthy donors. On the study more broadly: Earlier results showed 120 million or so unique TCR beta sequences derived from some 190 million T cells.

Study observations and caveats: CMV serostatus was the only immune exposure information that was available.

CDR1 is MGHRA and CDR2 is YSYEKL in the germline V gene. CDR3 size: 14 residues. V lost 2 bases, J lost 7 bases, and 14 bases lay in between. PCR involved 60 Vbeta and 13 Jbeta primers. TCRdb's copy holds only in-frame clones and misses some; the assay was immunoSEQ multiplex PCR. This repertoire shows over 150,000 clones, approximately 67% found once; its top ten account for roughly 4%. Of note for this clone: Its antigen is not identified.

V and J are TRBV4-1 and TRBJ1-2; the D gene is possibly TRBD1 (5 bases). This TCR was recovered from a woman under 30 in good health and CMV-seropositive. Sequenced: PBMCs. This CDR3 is CASSQSQAGGGYTF. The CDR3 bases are TGCGCCAGCAGCCAAAGTCAGGCCGGGGGTGGCTACACCTTC.